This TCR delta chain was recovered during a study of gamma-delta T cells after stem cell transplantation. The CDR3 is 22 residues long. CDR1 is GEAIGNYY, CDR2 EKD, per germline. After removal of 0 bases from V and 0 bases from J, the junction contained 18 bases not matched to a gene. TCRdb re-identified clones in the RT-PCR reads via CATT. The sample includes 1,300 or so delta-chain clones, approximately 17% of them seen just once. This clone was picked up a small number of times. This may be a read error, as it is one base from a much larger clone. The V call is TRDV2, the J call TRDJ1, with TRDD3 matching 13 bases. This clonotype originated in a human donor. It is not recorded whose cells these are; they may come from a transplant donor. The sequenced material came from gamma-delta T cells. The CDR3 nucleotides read TGTGCCTGTGACACCCTTATACTGGGGGATACGCCCACTAAGAAGGACACCGATAAACTCATCTTT. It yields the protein CACDTLILGDTPTKKDTDKLIF.